This T cell receptor (beta chain) is drawn from a study of PD-1 blockade in classical Hodgkin lymphoma. Each and every patient relapsed after autologous stem cell transplantation, and patients got differing brentuximab vedotin exposure. The study, taken as a whole, reports: Nivolumab initiation under 1 year post-ASCT meant exclusion. By cycle point C4D1, TCR diversity had risen significantly in CD4+ cells (but not CD8+ cells). Lower baseline TCR diversity was reported for newly diagnosed patients than for healthy donors.

Profiling relied on immunoSEQ multiplex PCR, and the TCRdb table lists in-frame clones only, not all of them. The sample has tens of thousands of clones; about 64% are singletons. The CDR3 sequence is 14 residues long. V lost 0 bases to trimming and J lost 5 bases; unmatched junction nucleotides: 1. CDR1 and CDR2 (germline): SGHRS, YFSETQ. Turning to this clone: The target antigen is unknown.

V is TRBV5-1 and J is TRBJ2-2; TRBD2 aligns across 7 bases. Sample: peripheral blood mononuclear cells (PBMCs), taken at baseline. The source is a human donor with classical Hodgkin lymphoma. CDR3: CASSLGLATGELFF. In DNA form, the CDR3 reads TGCGCCAGCAGCTTGGGACTAGCTACCGGGGAGCTGTTTTTT.